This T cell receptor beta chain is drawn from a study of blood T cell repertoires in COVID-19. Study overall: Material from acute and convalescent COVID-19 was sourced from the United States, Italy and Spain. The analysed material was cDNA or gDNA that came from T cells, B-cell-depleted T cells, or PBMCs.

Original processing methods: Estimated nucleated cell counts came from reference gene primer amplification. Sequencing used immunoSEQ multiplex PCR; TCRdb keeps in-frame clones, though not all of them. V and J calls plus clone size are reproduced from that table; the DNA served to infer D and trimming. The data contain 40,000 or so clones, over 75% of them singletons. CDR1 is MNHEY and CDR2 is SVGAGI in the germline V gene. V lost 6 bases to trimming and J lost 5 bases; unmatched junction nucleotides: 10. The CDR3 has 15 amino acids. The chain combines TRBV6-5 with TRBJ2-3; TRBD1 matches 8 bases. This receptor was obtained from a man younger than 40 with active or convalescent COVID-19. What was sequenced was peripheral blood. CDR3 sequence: CASSRGTGRGDTQYF. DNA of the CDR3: TGTGCCAGCAGCCGCGGGACAGGTAGAGGAGATACGCAGTATTTT.